The 3 T cell receptor beta chains below come from one sample, sequenced in a study of blood T cell repertoires in COVID-19. The table came from immunoSEQ multiplex PCR; TCRdb's copy has only in-frame clones and leaves some out. The table has under 200,000 clones, about four fifths seen once. Sequenced sample: peripheral blood. Source of these receptors: a man in his 60s with acute or convalescent COVID-19.

The rearrangement joins TRBV11-2 to TRBJ1-4; 9 bases are shared with TRBD1. CDR3 length: 17 residues. V trimming: 2 bases; J trimming: 4 bases; junction bases outside the gene matches: 8. From germline, CDR1 is SGHAT and CDR2 FQNNGV. As DNA, the CDR3 is TGTGCCAGCAGCTTACAGTCTTCGGGACAGGGTAATGAAAAACTGTTTTTT. It is translated as CASSLQSSGQGNEKLFF.

V usage is TRBV19 and J usage is TRBJ1-2, with a possible D match to TRBD1 (5 bases). This CDR3 contains 12 residues. V was shortened by 8 bases and J by 8 bases, with 15 bases between the two germline ends. Germline assignment: CDR1 LNHDA and CDR2 SQIVND (reference sequence). In DNA, the CDR3 is TGTGCCAGTGGGTGGGAGGGGAAGGGCTACACCTTC. The encoded protein is CASGWEGKGYTF.

Here the CDR3 DNA reads TGTGCCAGCAGCTTAGCGGGGATCAAAACGGGACAGGGGGTGAATGGCTACACCTTC. This gives the protein CASSLAGIKTGQGVNGYTF. This chain links TRBV7-9 with TRBJ1-2, with TRBD1 matching 11 bases. The germline V gene encodes CDR1 SEHNR and CDR2 FQNEAQ (reference sequence). V lost 0 bases and J lost 6; bases outside the gene matches: 15. The CDR3 contains 19 residues.